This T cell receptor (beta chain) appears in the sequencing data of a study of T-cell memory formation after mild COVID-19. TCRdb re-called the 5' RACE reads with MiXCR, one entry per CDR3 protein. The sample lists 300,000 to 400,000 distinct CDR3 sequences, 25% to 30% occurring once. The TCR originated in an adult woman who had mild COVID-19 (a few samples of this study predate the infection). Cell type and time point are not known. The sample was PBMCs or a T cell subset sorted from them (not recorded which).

In DNA, the CDR3 is TGCGCCAGCAGCGGGGGGACATCTTTGAACACTGAAGCTTTCTTT. Protein product: CASSGGTSLNTEAFF. The V call is TRBV5-1, the J call TRBJ1-1; TRBD1 is a possible D gene (6 bases). The CDR3 is made up of 15 amino acids. CDR1 is SGHRS, CDR2 YFSETQ, per germline. V lost 4 bases, J lost 0 bases, and 13 bases lay in between.